These 25 T cell receptor beta chains were sequenced from one sample in a study of blood T cell repertoires in COVID-19. The protocol was immunoSEQ multiplex PCR, while the TCRdb copy is restricted to in-frame clones and leaves out a portion. The sample carries approximately 70,000 clones, roughly 80% recorded once. Sample: peripheral blood. All receptors come from a man in his 70s who had recovered from COVID-19.

The CDR3 here is CASSSRTGGGYTF. The CDR3, as DNA: TGTGCCAGCAGCTCCCGGACAGGGGGCGGCTACACCTTC. The chain joins TRBV9 to TRBJ1-2; the match to TRBD1 covers 11 bases. CDR1 is SGDLS and CDR2 is YYNGEE in the germline V gene. V trimming: 4 bases; J trimming: 8 bases; junction bases outside the gene matches: 4. The CDR3 length is 13 residues.

The V call is TRBV7-2, the J call TRBJ1-5; possible D gene TRBD1, 6 bases. The V and J ends lost 2 bases and 4 bases respectively, with 12 bases between them. The CDR3 extends over 15 amino acids. From germline, CDR1 is SGHTA and CDR2 FQGNSA. The CDR3 sequence is CASSLRGQTNQPQHF. CDR3 DNA sequence: TGTGCCAGCAGCTTACGAGGACAGACGAATCAGCCCCAGCATTTT. The full variable domain, in which reference TRBV7-2 and TRBJ1-5 provide the parts outside the CDR3, is GAGVSQSPSNKVTEKGKDVELRCDPISGHTALYWYRQSLGQGLEFLIYFQGNSAPDKSGLPSDRFSAERTGGSVSTLTIQRTQQEDSAVYLCASSLRGQTNQPQHFGDGTRLSIL.

The chain recombines TRBV5-5 with TRBJ2-1; tentatively, D is TRBD1 (6 bases). Germline loops: CDR1 SGHKS, CDR2 YYEKEE (reference sequence). V was shortened by 5 bases and J by 0 bases, with 15 bases between the two germline ends. This CDR3 contains 16 residues. The CDR3 sequence: CASSFTGTLSYNEQFF. The DNA of the CDR3 is TGTGCCAGCAGTTTTACAGGGACACTCTCCTACAATGAGCAGTTCTTC.

This chain links TRBV12-3 or TRBV12-4 with TRBJ1-2; 9 nucleotides match TRBD1. This CDR3 is built from 13 residues. Trimming at V came to 6 bases and at J to 7 bases, leaving 6 bases not matched to a gene. The CDR3 here is CASSSRQGGGYTF. CDR3 nucleotides: TGTGCCAGCAGCAGCCGACAGGGGGGTGGCTACACCTTC.

The V call is TRBV14, the J call TRBJ2-2, with 10 positions matching TRBD2. Trimming removed 2 bases from V and 2 bases from J; junction bases left unmatched: 26. CDR3 length equals 24 residues. Germline CDR1 is SGHDN and CDR2 is FVKESK. The CDR3 sequence: CASSQIPGQEPTSGSGVNTGELFF. In DNA form, the CDR3 reads TGTGCCAGCAGCCAAATCCCGGGACAGGAGCCGACTAGCGGGTCAGGCGTAAACACCGGGGAGCTGTTTTTT.

The V and J genes are TRBV19 and TRBJ1-2, with D maybe TRBD1 (6 bases). V was shortened by 6 bases and J by 4 bases, with 33 bases between the two germline ends. The CDR3 extends over 20 amino acids. Looked up from germline, CDR1 is LNHDA and CDR2 is SQIVND (reference sequence). The CDR3 coding sequence is TGTGCCAGTAGAGGGCCTCCCGGTCAGGAACCACACAGGGACGTCTATGGCTACACCTTC. Protein: CASRGPPGQEPHRDVYGYTF.

The chain employs TRBV4-3 and TRBJ2-4; D gene unclear. Per germline, CDR1 LGHNA and CDR2 YSLEER. The CDR3 consists of 18 residues. V lost 4 bases to trimming and J lost 0 bases, with 19 bases between them. The CDR3 region has the DNA TGCGCCAGCAGCCGATACTTGATTACCGATCTAGCCAAAAACATTCAGTACTTC. This translates into CASSRYLITDLAKNIQYF.

This clone was seen a handful of times. This sequence joins TRBV6-1 and TRBJ1-6; D perhaps matches TRBD1 (5 bases). Germline CDR1 reads MNHNS; CDR2 reads SASEGT. This CDR3 has 14 residues. V lost 2 bases to trimming and J lost 8 bases, with 10 bases between them. This CDR3 reads CASSEMTAHSPLHF. CDR3 nucleotides: TGTGCCAGCAGTGAAATGACAGCTCATTCACCCCTCCACTTT.

This rearrangement joins TRBV28 to TRBJ1-1; TRBD1 might be the D (5 bases). Germline V lookup: CDR1 MDHEN, CDR2 SYDVKM. Trimming took off 4 bases at V and 1 base at J, with 16 bases between the two ends. The CDR3 sequence is 16 residues long. This chain's CDR3 is CASSSPAGRTNTEAFF. The CDR3 nucleotides are TGTGCCAGCAGTTCACCCGCGGGACGGACGAACACTGAAGCTTTCTTT.

This clone was observed a handful of times. V gene TRBV7-8 combines with J gene TRBJ1-3, with D maybe TRBD1 (6 bases). Per the germline V gene, CDR1 is SGHVS and CDR2 is FQNEAQ. Trimming took off 5 bases at V and 1 base at J, with 18 bases between the two ends. CDR3 size: 17 residues. CDR3 sequence (DNA): TGTGCCAGCAGCCGAGGACAGTCTTTGTTATCTGGAAACACCATATATTTT. It codes for CASSRGQSLLSGNTIYF.

The chain has TRBV28 and TRBJ2-5, with 12 bases fitting TRBD2. The CDR3 has 15 residues. From germline, CDR1 is MDHEN and CDR2 SYDVKM. Unmatched junction bases numbered 5, after V lost 4 bases and J lost 5 bases. CDR3 coding DNA: TGTGCCAGCAGTTCCGGACTAGCGGGGAGCGAGACCCAGTACTTC. As protein: CASSSGLAGSETQYF.

The V call is TRBV11-2, the J call TRBJ2-2; 8 bases are a match to TRBD1. With V trimmed by 2 bases and J by 0 bases, 2 bases remained unmatched. Germline V lookup: CDR1 SGHAT, CDR2 FQNNGV. The CDR3 runs 16 residues. The CDR3 sequence: CASSLPTGANTGELFF. The CDR3 DNA follows: TGTGCCAGCAGCTTACCGACAGGGGCGAACACCGGGGAGCTGTTTTTT.

The chain is built from TRBV28 and TRBJ2-3; maybe TRBD2 (6 bases). V was clipped by 6 bases and J by 0 bases, with 10 bases between them. The CDR3 is made up of 14 amino acids. Germline V CDR1 and CDR2: MDHEN, SYDVKM. This CDR3 reads CASRDGTSTDTQYF. CDR3 bases: TGTGCCAGCAGGGATGGGACTAGCACAGATACGCAGTATTTT.

This rearrangement joins TRBV7-2 to TRBJ2-3, with TRBD2 matching 11 bases. CDR3 length equals 17 residues. CDR1 and CDR2 from the germline V gene are SGHTA and FQGNSA. Trimming took 1 base from V and 1 from J; bases not matched to a gene: 4. The CDR3 protein is CASSLVGLADGTDTQYF. The CDR3 region has the DNA TGTGCCAGCAGCTTAGTGGGACTAGCGGACGGCACAGATACGCAGTATTTT.

The chain recombines TRBV3-1 (or the pseudogene TRBV3-2) with TRBJ1-5; the D is unclear. Looked up from germline, CDR1 is LGHDT and CDR2 is YNNKEL (reference sequence). The CDR3 covers 13 residues. Trimming took 5 bases from V and 6 from J, leaving 11 bases between them. The CDR3 DNA sequence: TGTGCCAGCAGCACCAACCCGGGTCAGCCCCAGCATTTT. It is translated as CASSTNPGQPQHF.

The V gene is TRBV12-3 or TRBV12-4, the J gene TRBJ1-5; D is unresolved. The CDR3 spans 12 residues. V lost 8 bases to trimming and J lost 4 bases, with 9 bases between them. The CDR3 region has the DNA TGTGCCAGCCGGGATATTAATCAGCCCCAGCATTTT. Amino acid sequence: CASRDINQPQHF.

The V and J genes are TRBV7-2 and TRBJ2-1; 10 nucleotides match TRBD2. Germline loops: CDR1 SGHTA, CDR2 FQGNSA. V trimming: 0 bases; J trimming: 6 bases; junction bases outside the gene matches: 5. The CDR3 sequence is 16 residues long. The CDR3 region has the DNA TGTGCCAGCAGCTTAGCGAGCGGGAGGGCAATCAATGAGCAGTTCTTC. Translation gives CASSLASGRAINEQFF.

The rearrangement links TRBV6-5 to TRBJ2-7; 7 bases line up with TRBD1. This CDR3 has 15 amino acids. Germline CDR1 reads MNHEY; CDR2 reads SVGAGI. The V gene end was trimmed by 8 bases and the J gene end by 0 bases; junction bases not matched to a gene: 10. CDR3 loop: CASDKNRDSSYEQYF. The CDR3 region has the DNA TGTGCCAGCGATAAGAACCGGGACAGCTCCTACGAGCAGTACTTC.

J is TRBJ1-2 and V is TRBV25-1; D ambiguous. The CDR3 contains 11 residues. Germline V gene data show CDR1 as MGHDK and CDR2 as SYGVNS. V gave up 4 bases and J gave up 5 bases, with 5 bases separating them. In DNA, the CDR3 is TGTGCCAGCAGTGCGTCTTATGGCTACACCTTC. Translated, it gives CASSASYGYTF.

The genes are TRBV6-1 and TRBJ1-3, with D tentatively TRBD1 (6 bases). V lost 3 bases and J lost 3, with 9 bases in between. Germline V gene lookup returns CDR1 MNHNS and CDR2 SASEGT. The CDR3 covers 14 residues. As DNA, the CDR3 is TGTGCCAGCAGTGACAGGGGTAATGGAAACACCATATATTTT. It specifies CASSDRGNGNTIYF.

The chain carries TRBV29-1 and TRBJ2-7, with a tentative D call TRBD1 (6 bases). CDR1 SQVTM and CDR2 ANQGSEA come from the germline V gene. The CDR3 extends over 14 amino acids. Trimming took 3 bases from V and 3 from J, leaving 15 bases between them. This CDR3 reads CSVDKTGTSYEQYF. CDR3 DNA: TGCAGCGTTGACAAAACAGGGACGAGCTACGAGCAGTACTTC.

V is TRBV7-2 and J is TRBJ2-5, with D unclear. Germline loops: CDR1 SGHTA, CDR2 FQGNSA. The CDR3 covers 12 residues. Trimming removed 6 bases at V and 7 bases at J, with 12 bases between. Here the CDR3 reads CASSLTVTTQYF. CDR3 DNA: TGTGCCAGCAGTTTAACGGTAACGACCCAGTACTTC. The entire variable domain, with the rest obtained from reference TRBV7-2 and TRBJ2-5, is as follows: GAGVSQSPSNKVTEKGKDVELRCDPISGHTALYWYRQSLGQGLEFLIYFQGNSAPDKSGLPSDRFSAERTGGSVSTLTIQRTQQEDSAVYLCASSLTVTTQYFGPGTRLLVL.

The chain combines TRBV5-1 with TRBJ1-2; no clear D gene. This CDR3 has 13 amino acids. V was shortened by 3 bases and J by 2 bases, with 8 bases between the two germline ends. Germline V CDR1 and CDR2: SGHRS, YFSETQ. Written as DNA, the CDR3 is TGCGCCAGCAGCTCTGGCCAAAACTATGGCTACACCTTC. Translated: CASSSGQNYGYTF.

This rearrangement joins TRBV19 to TRBJ1-1; 8 positions agree with TRBD1. With 3 bases clipped from V and 3 bases from J, the junction kept 3 bases outside the gene matches. The germline CDR1 and CDR2 sequences are LNHDA and SQIVND (reference sequence). This CDR3 has 14 amino acids. The CDR3, as DNA: TGTGCCAGTAGTATCAGGGGGCGGGACACTGAAGCTTTCTTT. Residues: CASSIRGRDTEAFF.

V gene TRBV9 combines with J gene TRBJ2-1, with TRBD1 matching over 9 bases. Unmatched junction bases numbered 9, after V lost 3 bases and J lost 5 bases. This CDR3 has 16 residues. CDR1 and CDR2 from the germline V gene are SGDLS and YYNGEE. The CDR3 spells CASSARTGVMDNEQFF. As DNA, the CDR3 is TGTGCCAGCAGCGCCCGGACAGGGGTTATGGACAATGAGCAGTTCTTC.